These 29 T cell receptor beta chains came from one sample sequenced in a study of T cell responses to AZD1222 COVID-19 vaccine. Clones were read by immunoSEQ multiplex PCR, and TCRdb kept only the in-frame ones, dropping some. The sample has under 140,000 clones, about 90% seen once. The source material was peripheral blood, sampled on day 0 of AZD1222 vaccination. These receptor sequences come from an adult in good health.

The chain joins TRBV11-2 to TRBJ2-3; possibly TRBD1 for D (6 bases). Germline values: CDR1 SGHAT, CDR2 FQNNGV. The CDR3 length is 16 residues. The V end lost 3 bases, the J end lost 1 base, and 14 bases lay between the germline ends. The CDR3 protein is CASSFGRDTRTDTQYF. CDR3 bases: TGTGCCAGCAGCTTTGGCCGGGACACCCGCACAGATACGCAGTATTTT.

For the CDR3, the DNA is TGTGCCAGCAGTTTGAGGGGGGGCGCCGGGGAGCTGTTTTTT. Amino acid sequence: CASSLRGGAGELFF. The J gene is TRBJ2-2, the V gene TRBV2, with a weak D call TRBD2 (7 bases). Trimming took off 5 bases at V and 6 bases at J, with 13 bases between the two ends. The CDR3 totals 14 residues. The V gene's germline CDR1 is SNHLY and CDR2 FYNNEI.

The gene calls are TRBV5-1 and TRBJ2-5; 8 bases agree with TRBD1. Looked up from germline, CDR1 is SGHRS and CDR2 is YFSETQ. V lost 0 bases to trimming and J lost 4 bases; unmatched junction nucleotides: 2. CDR3 length equals 14 residues. The CDR3 DNA reads TGCGCCAGCAGCTTGGGGACAGGGCCAGAGACCCAGTACTTC. Residues: CASSLGTGPETQYF.

This sequence joins TRBV7-2 and TRBJ2-1, with TRBD2 as a possible D gene (5 bases). V gave up 5 bases and J gave up 6 bases, with 14 bases separating them. The germline gives CDR1 SGHTA, CDR2 FQGNSA. The CDR3 is 14 amino acids. CDR3 coding DNA: TGTGCCAGCAGCGGACTCTTCCTAGGCAATGAGCAGTTCTTC. Residues: CASSGLFLGNEQFF.

The chain employs TRBV25-1 and TRBJ1-1; 9 bases line up with TRBD1. Unmatched junction bases numbered 8, after V lost 6 bases and J lost 0 bases. The germline V gene has CDR1 MGHDK and CDR2 SYGVNS. The CDR3 loop spans 16 amino acids. In nucleotides, the CDR3 is TGTGCCAGCAGGATAGGACAGGGGATCATGAACACTGAAGCTTTCTTT. Its translation: CASRIGQGIMNTEAFF. The variable domain in full, with the rest retrieved from reference TRBV25-1 and TRBJ1-1, is EADIYQTPRYLVIGTGKKITLECSQTMGHDKMYWYQQDPGMELHLIHYSYGVNSTEKGDLSSESTVSRIRTEHFPLTLESARPSHTSQYLCASRIGQGIMNTEAFFGQGTRLTVV.

Here the CDR3 reads CASSLIGSYEQYF. In DNA form, the CDR3 reads TGTGCCAGCAGTTTAATTGGCTCCTACGAGCAGTACTTC. The V gene is TRBV27, the J gene TRBJ2-7; no clear D. Per germline, CDR1 MNHEY and CDR2 SMNVEV (reference sequence). V lost 2 bases, J lost 0 bases, and 5 bases lay in between. This CDR3 contains 13 residues.

CDR3 in amino acids: CASGSSDTQYF. The DNA of the CDR3 is TGTGCCAGCGGTTCCTCAGATACGCAGTATTTT. The chain carries TRBV7-6 and TRBJ2-3; D gene unclear. From germline, CDR1 is SGHVS and CDR2 FNYEAQ. V was shortened by 8 bases and J by 4 bases, with 7 bases between the two germline ends. CDR3 length: 11 amino acids.

This chain links TRBV19 with TRBJ1-1, with D maybe TRBD1 (5 bases). V gave up 5 bases and J gave up 3 bases, with 13 bases separating them. This CDR3 has 14 residues. Germline V gene sequence: CDR1 LNHDA, CDR2 SQIVND (reference sequence). CDR3 bases: TGTGCCAGTAGTGTCAGCATGGGGGACACTGAAGCTTTCTTT. Translated, it gives CASSVSMGDTEAFF.

The chain combines TRBV14 with TRBJ1-2, with 7 bases lining up with TRBD1. CDR1 is SGHDN, CDR2 FVKESK, per germline. V gave up 2 bases and J gave up 4 bases; unmatched junction bases: 7. The CDR3 extends over 15 amino acids. The CDR3 region is CASSQTGTAFYGYTF. The CDR3 nucleotides are TGTGCCAGCAGCCAAACCGGGACAGCGTTCTATGGCTACACCTTC.

This clone turned up a few times. The rearrangement uses TRBV19 and TRBJ1-5; no clear D gene. Germline CDR1 reads LNHDA; CDR2 reads SQIVND (reference sequence). This CDR3 contains 14 residues. The V end was cut by 7 bases, the J end by 0 bases, with 10 bases between. The CDR3 bases are TGTGCCAGTACGGGCCTAAGTAGCAATCAGCCCCAGCATTTT. Translated: CASTGLSSNQPQHF. The full variable domain, in which reference TRBV19 and TRBJ1-5 provide the parts outside the CDR3, is DGGITQSPKYLFRKEGQNVTLSCEQNLNHDAMYWYRQDPGQGLRLIYYSQIVNDFQKGDIAEGYSVSREKKESFPLTVTSAQKNPTAFYLCASTGLSSNQPQHFGDGTRLSIL.

The chain combines TRBV19 with TRBJ2-3; 13 bases line up with TRBD2. V dropped 4 bases and J dropped 5; count of bases not matched to a gene: 6. The CDR3 extends over 16 amino acids. The germline V gene encodes CDR1 LNHDA and CDR2 SQIVND (reference sequence). Here the CDR3 reads CASSTRTSGRRDTQYF. CDR3 coding DNA: TGTGCCAGTAGTACTCGGACTAGCGGGAGAAGAGATACGCAGTATTTT.

The rearrangement uses TRBV5-6 and TRBJ2-6; D is undetermined. Between the trimmed V and J ends, which lost 4 bases and 0 bases, there was a span of 5 bases. The CDR3 totals 14 residues. Germline CDR1 and CDR2: SGHDT and YYEEEE. Here the CDR3 DNA reads TGTGCCAGCAGCGTTTACTCTGGGGCCAACGTCCTGACTTTC. The encoded protein is CASSVYSGANVLTF. The full variable domain, with the rest looked up from reference TRBV5-6 and TRBJ2-6, is DAGVTQSPTHLIKTRGQQVTLRCSPKSGHDTVSWYQQALGQGPQFIFQYYEEEERQRGNFPDRFSGHQFPNYSSELNVNALLLGDSALYLCASSVYSGANVLTFGAGSRLTVL.

The chain employs TRBV7-9 and TRBJ2-1; 7 bases map to TRBD1. This CDR3 has 14 residues. The V and J ends lost 5 bases and 3 bases, in that order; junction bases with no gene match: 4. Germline-derived CDR1 and CDR2 are SEHNR and FQNEAQ (reference sequence). The CDR3 region is CASSITGDYNEQFF. As DNA, the CDR3 is TGTGCCAGCAGCATAACAGGGGACTACAATGAGCAGTTCTTC.

V is TRBV6-2 or TRBV6-3 and J is TRBJ2-7, with D maybe TRBD2 (5 bases). Trimming removed 2 bases at V and 1 base at J, with 12 bases between. CDR1 is MNHEY, CDR2 SVGEGT, per germline. CDR3 length equals 15 residues. CDR3 sequence (DNA): TGTGCCAGCAGTTACAACGAACGGACTTCCTACGAGCAGTACTTC. The encoded protein is CASSYNERTSYEQYF.

The J gene is TRBJ1-1, the V gene TRBV10-3, with 10 positions matching TRBD1. V lost 3 bases and J lost 2; bases outside the gene matches: 6. The CDR3 is made up of 16 amino acids. Germline CDR1 and CDR2: ENHRY and SYGVKD. CDR3: CAISEFSTGGNTEAFF. CDR3 DNA: TGTGCCATCAGTGAATTCTCGACAGGGGGCAACACTGAAGCTTTCTTT.

This chain links TRBV4-2 with TRBJ2-3; D might be TRBD2 (6 bases). This CDR3 is built from 15 residues. Trimming cost V 4 bases and J 1 base, with 12 bases left between them. Germline assignment: CDR1 LGHNA and CDR2 YNFKEQ. CDR3 in DNA: TGTGCCAGCAGCCCCCTCGGGAGCCGCACAGATACGCAGTATTTT. Translated, it gives CASSPLGSRTDTQYF.

The chain recombines TRBV2 with TRBJ1-1; D remains unclear. V lost 4 bases and J 1 base, leaving 4 bases between the germline ends. CDR3 length: 12 amino acids. Germline loops: CDR1 SNHLY, CDR2 FYNNEI. The CDR3 region has the DNA TGTGCCAGCAGTGCTGAGAACACTGAAGCTTTCTTT. The encoded protein is CASSAENTEAFF.

The chain has TRBV28 and TRBJ2-3; D is uncertain. Germline values: CDR1 MDHEN, CDR2 SYDVKM. Between the trimmed V and J ends, which lost 5 bases and 4 bases, there was a span of 10 bases. The CDR3 consists of 13 residues. DNA for the CDR3: TGTGCCAGCAGTGGACCGGCCTCAGATACGCAGTATTTT. Translated: CASSGPASDTQYF. Filled out from reference TRBV28 and TRBJ2-3, the complete variable domain reads DVKVTQSSRYLVKRTGEKVFLECVQDMDHENMFWYRQDPGLGLRLIYFSYDVKMKEKGDIPEGYSVSREKKERFSLILESASTNQTSMYLCASSGPASDTQYFGPGTRLTVL.

The table lists this clone with many counts. The chain uses TRBV11-2 and TRBJ2-7; D is uncertain. Germline V gives CDR1 SGHAT, CDR2 FQNNGV. The CDR3 totals 14 residues. V was shortened by 4 bases and J by 3 bases, with 13 bases between the two germline ends. DNA for the CDR3: TGTGCCAGCAGCTCAGGAGACTCCTTCTACGAGCAGTACTTC. Translated: CASSSGDSFYEQYF.

Only one count was recorded for this clone. At one end the junction does not follow the germline gene, possibly because of a read error. CDR3: CASSLAGRGNEQFF. The CDR3 coding sequence is TGTGCTAGCAGCTTAGCGGGACGGGGCAATGAGCAGTTCTTC. The chain links TRBV7-7 to TRBJ2-1; TRBD2 matches at 8 bases. This CDR3 comprises 14 residues. Germline V gene sequence: CDR1 SSHAT, CDR2 FNYEAQ (reference sequence).

The chain has TRBV4-3 and TRBJ1-5; no clear D. From germline, CDR1 is LGHNA and CDR2 YSLEER. The CDR3 is 13 residues long. With 0 bases removed from V and 9 bases from J, the gap between germline ends came to 9 bases. This CDR3 reads CASSQDGRRPQHF. CDR3 coding DNA: TGCGCCAGCAGCCAAGATGGACGTCGGCCCCAGCATTTT.

The rearrangement joins TRBV4-1 to TRBJ1-6; perhaps TRBD1 as D (6 bases). This CDR3 has 14 residues. The V end was cut by 4 bases, the J end by 7 bases, with 11 bases between. Germline loops: CDR1 MGHRA, CDR2 YSYEKL. CDR3: CASSPTGANSPLHF. Written as DNA, the CDR3 is TGCGCCAGCAGCCCCACGGGGGCCAATTCACCCCTCCACTTT.

This clone was seen a handful of times. The chain combines TRBV21-1 with TRBJ1-1; TRBD1 is the table's D call and was not checked against the DNA. TRBV21-1 is termed a pseudogene. The CDR3 covers 18 residues. DNA for the CDR3: TGTGCCAGCAGCACCCGTCTAACAGGGGGCCGGGCTGGCACTGAAGCTTTCTTT. This gives the protein CASSTRLTGGRAGTEAFF.

This clone appeared once. The rearrangement links TRBV28 to TRBJ1-2; 7 bases are a match to TRBD1. Germline CDR1 reads MDHEN; CDR2 reads SYDVKM. The CDR3 spans 14 residues. V shed 4 bases, J shed 4 bases, and the junction held 6 bases outside the gene matches. The CDR3 sequence is CASSSTGMSYGYTF. The CDR3 region has the DNA TGTGCCAGCAGTTCGACAGGGATGAGCTATGGCTACACCTTC.

The rearrangement uses TRBV7-9 and TRBJ2-7, with 9 positions matching TRBD2. This CDR3 has 15 amino acids. The trim removed 2 bases at V and 6 bases at J, leaving 8 bases unmatched. CDR1 is SEHNR and CDR2 is FQNEAQ in the germline V gene (reference sequence). CDR3 sequence reads: CASSLRLAGSGEQYF. CDR3 DNA sequence: TGTGCCAGCAGCTTACGGCTAGCGGGGAGTGGCGAGCAGTACTTC. Drawing the rest from reference TRBV7-9 and TRBJ2-7, the complete variable domain is DTGVSQNPRHKITKRGQNVTFRCDPISEHNRLYWYRQTLGQGPEFLTYFQNEAQLEKSRLLSDRFSAERPKGSFSTLEIQRTEQGDSAMYLCASSLRLAGSGEQYFGPGTRLTVT.

The V call is TRBV28, the J call TRBJ1-2; 8 bases are a match to TRBD1. Germline assignment: CDR1 MDHEN and CDR2 SYDVKM. The CDR3 totals 14 residues. V shed 5 bases, J shed 6 bases, and the junction held 8 bases outside the gene matches. As DNA, the CDR3 is TGTGCCAGCAGTCCCTCGGACAGGGTCCATGGCTACACCTTC. Amino acids: CASSPSDRVHGYTF.

This chain uses TRBV7-3 with TRBJ2-7; D is ambiguous. The V and J ends lost 0 bases and 5 bases respectively, with 8 bases between them. Germline V CDR1 and CDR2: SGHTA, FQGTGA. The CDR3 has 13 residues. DNA of the CDR3: TGTGCCAGCAGCTTAACCCCACTCAACGAGCAGTACTTC. Its protein product is CASSLTPLNEQYF.

The chain uses TRBV5-8 and TRBJ1-1; D gene unclear. There are 12 residues in the CDR3. The ends were cut back, 3 bases at V and 5 bases at J, with 8 bases in the middle. Germline V CDR1 and CDR2: SGHTS, YDEGEE. This chain's CDR3 is CASSWEVTEAFF. The CDR3 DNA reads TGTGCCAGCAGCTGGGAGGTAACTGAAGCTTTCTTT.

This sequence joins TRBV6-5 and TRBJ1-6, with 7 bases identical to TRBD1. Trimming removed 6 bases from V and 9 bases from J; junction bases left unmatched: 8. The CDR3 is 14 residues long. Germline V gives CDR1 MNHEY, CDR2 SVGAGI. Here the CDR3 reads CASSLTGNGSPLHF. DNA of the CDR3: TGTGCCAGCAGCTTGACAGGGAACGGTTCACCCCTCCACTTT.